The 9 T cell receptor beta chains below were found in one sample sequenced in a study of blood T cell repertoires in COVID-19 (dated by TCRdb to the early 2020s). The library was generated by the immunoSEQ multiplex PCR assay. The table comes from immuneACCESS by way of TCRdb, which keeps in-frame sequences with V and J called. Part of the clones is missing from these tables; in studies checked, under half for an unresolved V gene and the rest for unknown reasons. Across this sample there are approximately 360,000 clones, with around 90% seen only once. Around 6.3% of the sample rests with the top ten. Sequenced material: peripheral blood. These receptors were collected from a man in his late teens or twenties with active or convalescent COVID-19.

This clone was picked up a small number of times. Written as DNA, the CDR3 is TGTGCCACCAGCAGAGAGCAGGGGGCCCGGTCGCCCCAGCATTTT. It encodes CATSREQGARSPQHF. J is TRBJ1-5 and V is TRBV15; TRBD1 matches at 8 bases. The CDR3 sequence is 15 residues long. CDR1 is LNHNV, CDR2 YYDKDF, per germline (reference sequence). Germline trimming cut 0 bases from V and 9 bases from J; bases unmatched to any gene: 7.

The CDR3 sequence: CASSRTGFEAFF. The CDR3 DNA sequence: TGTGCCAGCAGCCGTACAGGATTCGAAGCTTTCTTT. The chain joins TRBV7-2 to TRBJ1-1, with D possibly matching TRBD1 (5 bases). The CDR3 covers 12 residues. V was pared by 5 bases and J by 8 bases, with 12 bases between. Germline V gives CDR1 SGHTA, CDR2 FQGNSA.

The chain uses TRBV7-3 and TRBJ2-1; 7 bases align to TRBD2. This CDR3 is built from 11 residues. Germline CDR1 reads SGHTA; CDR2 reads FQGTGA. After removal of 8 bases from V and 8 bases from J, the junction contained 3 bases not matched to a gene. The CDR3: CASGTMDEQFF. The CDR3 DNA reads TGTGCCAGCGGGACTATGGATGAGCAGTTCTTC.

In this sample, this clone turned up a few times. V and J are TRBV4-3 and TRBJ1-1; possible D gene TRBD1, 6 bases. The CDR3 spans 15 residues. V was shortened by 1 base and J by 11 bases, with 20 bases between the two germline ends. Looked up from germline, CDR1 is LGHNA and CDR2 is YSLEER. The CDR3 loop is CASSQVKGGLSLAFF. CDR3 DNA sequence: TGCGCCAGCAGCCAAGTTAAAGGGGGTCTATCGTTGGCTTTCTTT.

The CDR3 DNA is TGTGCCAGCAGCCAATGGACAGGGGACGGCTACACCTTC. Protein product: CASSQWTGDGYTF. The chain couples TRBV3-1 (or the pseudogene TRBV3-2) to TRBJ1-2, with 9 bases identical to TRBD1. CDR1 and CDR2 from the germline V gene are LGHDT and YNNKEL (reference sequence). The V segment lost 2 bases and the J segment 8 bases; nucleotides outside the gene matches: 3. This CDR3 has 13 residues.

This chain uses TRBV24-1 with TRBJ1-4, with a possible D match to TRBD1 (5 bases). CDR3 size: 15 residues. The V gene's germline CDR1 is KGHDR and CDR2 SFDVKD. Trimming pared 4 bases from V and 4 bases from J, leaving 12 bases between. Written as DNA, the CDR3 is TGTGCCACCAGTGAAGGAGGGGTTATTAATGAAAAACTGTTTTTT. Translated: CATSEGGVINEKLFF.

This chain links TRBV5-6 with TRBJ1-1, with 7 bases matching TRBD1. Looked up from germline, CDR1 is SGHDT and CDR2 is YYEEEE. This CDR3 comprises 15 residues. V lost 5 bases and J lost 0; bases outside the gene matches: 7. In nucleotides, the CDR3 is TGTGCCAGCAGTCCCGGGACAGATATGAACACTGAAGCTTTCTTT. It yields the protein CASSPGTDMNTEAFF.

Here the CDR3 reads CASSPKARLTNEKLFF. CDR3 DNA: TGTGCCAGCAGCCCCAAAGCCCGATTAACTAATGAAAAACTGTTTTTT. The chain links TRBV3-1 (or the pseudogene TRBV3-2) to TRBJ1-4; D gene unclear. CDR1 is LGHDT and CDR2 is YNNKEL in the germline V gene (reference sequence). The CDR3 totals 16 residues. V dropped 4 bases and J dropped 1 base, with 13 bases sitting between them.

CDR3 bases: TGTGCCAGCAGCTTAACTACATGGCGGACTGAAGCTTTCTTT. This codes for CASSLTTWRTEAFF. V gene TRBV6-2 or TRBV6-3 combines with J gene TRBJ1-1, with D unclear. Germline-derived CDR1 and CDR2 are MNHEY and SVGEGT. Trimming pared 6 bases from V and 5 bases from J, leaving 16 bases between. The CDR3 is 14 amino acids.